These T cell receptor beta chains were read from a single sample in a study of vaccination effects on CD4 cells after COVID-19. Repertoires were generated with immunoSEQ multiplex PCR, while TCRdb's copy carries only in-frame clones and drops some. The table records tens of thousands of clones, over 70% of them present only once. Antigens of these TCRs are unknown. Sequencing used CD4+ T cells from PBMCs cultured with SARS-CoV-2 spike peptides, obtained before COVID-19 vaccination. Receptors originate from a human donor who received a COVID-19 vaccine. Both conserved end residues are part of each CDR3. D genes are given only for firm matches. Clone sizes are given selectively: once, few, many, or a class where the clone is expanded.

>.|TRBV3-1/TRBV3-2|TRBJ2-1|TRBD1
CASSRNVWDRSSYNEQFF
TGTGCCAGCAGCCGAAACGTCTGGGACAGAAGCTCCTACAATGAGCAGTTCTTC
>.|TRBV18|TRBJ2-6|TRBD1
CASSPIGQGVSGANVLTF
TGTGCCAGCTCACCGATCGGACAGGGGGTCTCTGGGGCCAACGTCCTGACTTTC
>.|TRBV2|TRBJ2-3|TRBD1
CASQPGQGTDTQYF
TGTGCCAGCCAACCGGGACAGGGGACAGATACGCAGTATTTT
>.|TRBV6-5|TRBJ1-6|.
CASCGLGGRSPLHF
TGTGCCAGCTGCGGGCTCGGGGGGCGGTCACCCCTCCACTTT
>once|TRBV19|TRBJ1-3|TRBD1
CASSDDRGSSGNTIYF
TGTGCCAGTAGTGACGACAGGGGGTCGTCTGGAAACACCATATATTTT
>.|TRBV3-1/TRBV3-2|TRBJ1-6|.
CASSQDRQGTYNSPLHF
TGTGCCAGCAGCCAAGACCGGCAGGGAACCTATAATTCACCCCTCCACTTT
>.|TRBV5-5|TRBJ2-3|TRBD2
CASSTFAGRGTDTQYF
TGTGCCAGCAGCACCTTCGCAGGGAGGGGCACAGATACGCAGTATTTT
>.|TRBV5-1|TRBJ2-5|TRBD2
CASSLVSGVTLWETQYF
TGCGCCAGCAGCTTGGTTAGCGGGGTAACGTTATGGGAGACCCAGTACTTC
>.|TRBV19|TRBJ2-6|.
CASSTQPGGVNVLTF
TGTGCCAGTAGTACACAGCCTGGAGGGGTCAACGTCCTGACTTTC
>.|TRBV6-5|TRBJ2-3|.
CASSYRTVGTDTQYF
TGTGCCAGCAGTTACCGGACGGTTGGCACAGATACGCAGTATTTT
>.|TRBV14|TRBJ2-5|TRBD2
CASSQDILAGETQYF
TGTGCCAGCAGCCAAGATATACTAGCGGGAGAGACCCAGTACTTC
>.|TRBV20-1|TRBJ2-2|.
CSAIEGAGTGELFF
TGCAGTGCTATTGAAGGGGCAGGGACCGGGGAGCTGTTTTTT
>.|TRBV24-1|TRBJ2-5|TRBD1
CATSDGDRGLGTQYF
TGTGCCACCAGTGATGGGGACAGAGGGCTTGGGACCCAGTACTTC
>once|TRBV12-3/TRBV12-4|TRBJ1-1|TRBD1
CASRTGYEAFF
TGTGCCAGCCGGACAGGGTATGAAGCTTTCTTT
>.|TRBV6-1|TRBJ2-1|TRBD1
CASSAPKRDRGLNEQFF
TGTGCCAGCAGTGCTCCGAAGCGGGACAGGGGGTTGAATGAGCAGTTCTTC
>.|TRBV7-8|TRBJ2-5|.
CASSARGPGETQYF
TGTGCCAGCAGTGCCAGAGGACCTGGAGAGACCCAGTACTTC
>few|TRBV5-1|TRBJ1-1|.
CASSSPSYTEAFF
TGCGCCAGCAGCTCCCCGTCGTACACTGAAGCTTTCTTT
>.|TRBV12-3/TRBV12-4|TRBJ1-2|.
CASSRGNYGYTF
TGTGCCAGCAGTAGGGGTAACTATGGCTACACCTTC
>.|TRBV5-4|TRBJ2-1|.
CASSLLLQASDEQFF
TGTGCCAGCAGCTTGCTGCTCCAGGCGTCCGATGAGCAGTTCTTC
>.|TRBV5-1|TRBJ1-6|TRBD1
CASSRQGAQSYNSPLHF
TGCGCCAGCAGCAGACAGGGGGCGCAATCCTATAATTCACCCCTCCACTTT
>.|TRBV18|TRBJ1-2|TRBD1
CASSPGQTNGYTF
TGTGCCAGCTCACCGGGACAGACAAACGGCTACACCTTC
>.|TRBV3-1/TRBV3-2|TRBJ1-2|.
CASSPRQVSAGYTF
TGTGCCAGCAGCCCTCGACAGGTCTCGGCCGGCTACACCTTC
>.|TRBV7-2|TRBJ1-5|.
CASSPSSNQPQHF
TGTGCCAGCAGTCCCTCCTCCAATCAGCCCCAGCATTTT
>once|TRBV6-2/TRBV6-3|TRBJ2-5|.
CASSTLKKTQYF
TGTGCCAGCAGTACCCTAAAGAAGACCCAGTACTTC
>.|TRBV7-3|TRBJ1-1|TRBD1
CASSQTGSGEAFF
TGTGCCAGCAGCCAGACAGGGTCGGGGGAAGCTTTCTTT
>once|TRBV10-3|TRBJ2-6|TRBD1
CAISSGTGLSGANVLTF
TGTGCCATCAGTTCCGGGACAGGGCTCTCTGGGGCCAACGTCCTGACTTTC
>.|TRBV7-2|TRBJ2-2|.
CASSFKWGTGELFF
TGTGCCAGCAGCTTCAAGTGGGGAACCGGGGAGCTGTTTTTT
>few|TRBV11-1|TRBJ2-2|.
CASSLGPNTGELFF
TGTGCCAGCAGCTTGGGGCCGAACACCGGGGAGCTGTTTTTT
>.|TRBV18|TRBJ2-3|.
CASSSTGGHGDTQYF
TGTGCCAGCTCATCCACTGGGGGGCACGGGGATACGCAGTATTTT
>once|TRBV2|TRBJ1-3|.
CAGSQAPGNTIYF
TGTGCGGGGAGTCAGGCTCCTGGAAACACCATATATTTT
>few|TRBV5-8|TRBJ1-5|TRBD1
CASSLGQGDHQPQHF
TGTGCCAGCAGCCTGGGACAGGGAGATCATCAGCCCCAGCATTTT
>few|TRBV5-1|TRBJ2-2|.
CASSVLMTSTGELFF
TGCGCCAGCAGTGTGCTAATGACGAGCACCGGGGAGCTGTTTTTT
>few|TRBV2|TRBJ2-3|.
CASRGYTDTQYF
TGTGCCAGCAGAGGTTACACAGATACGCAGTATTTT
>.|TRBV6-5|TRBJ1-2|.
CASLADYGYTF
TGTGCCAGCTTAGCGGACTATGGCTACACCTTC
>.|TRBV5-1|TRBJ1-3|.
CASSLVTATDTIYF
TGCGCCAGCAGCTTGGTTACGGCCACGGACACCATATATTTT
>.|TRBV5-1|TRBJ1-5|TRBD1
CASSWTGASERNQPQHF
TGCGCCAGCAGCTGGACAGGGGCCAGCGAGCGCAATCAGCCCCAGCATTTT
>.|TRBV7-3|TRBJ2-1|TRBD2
CASSLGRTSGNEQFF
TGTGCCAGCAGCTTAGGTAGGACTAGCGGGAATGAGCAGTTCTTC
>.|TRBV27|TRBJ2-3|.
CASSFRPPAGMGPDTQYF
TGTGCCAGCAGTTTTCGCCCCCCGGCAGGGATGGGTCCAGATACGCAGTATTTT
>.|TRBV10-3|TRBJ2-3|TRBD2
CAISPGLAGTDTQYF
TGTGCCATCAGCCCGGGACTAGCGGGGACAGATACGCAGTATTTT
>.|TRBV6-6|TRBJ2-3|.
CASSYSRGTDTQYF
TGTGCCAGCAGTTACTCCCGGGGCACAGATACGCAGTATTTT
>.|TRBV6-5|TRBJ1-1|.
CASSYALYTEAFF
TGTGCCAGCAGTTATGCACTTTACACTGAAGCTTTCTTT
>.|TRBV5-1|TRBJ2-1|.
CASSLSRTYYNEQFF
TGCGCCAGCAGCTTGTCCAGGACATACTACAATGAGCAGTTCTTC
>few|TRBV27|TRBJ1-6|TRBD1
CASSLQQGVSYNSPLHF
TGTGCCAGCAGTTTACAACAGGGGGTTTCCTATAATTCACCCCTCCACTTT
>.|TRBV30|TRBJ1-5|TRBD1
CAWSGDREYQPQHF
TGTGCCTGGAGCGGGGACAGGGAGTATCAGCCCCAGCATTTT
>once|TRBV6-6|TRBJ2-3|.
CASGSLLGDTQYF
TGTGCCAGCGGCAGCCTCCTGGGAGATACGCAGTATTTT
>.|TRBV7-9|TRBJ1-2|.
CASSLGGDINYGYTF
TGTGCCAGCAGCTTAGGGGGGGATATTAACTATGGCTACACCTTC
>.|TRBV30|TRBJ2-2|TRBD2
CAWSVRGGQLYGELFF
TGTGCCTGGAGTGTGCGGGGGGGCCAACTTTACGGGGAGCTGTTTTTT
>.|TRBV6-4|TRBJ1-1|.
CASSDSPQRDTEAFF
TGTGCCAGCAGTGACTCGCCTCAGAGAGACACTGAAGCTTTCTTT